The rows below give T cell receptor beta chains drawn from one sample of a study of beta chain features in type 1 diabetes. Clones were read by immunoSEQ multiplex PCR, and TCRdb kept only the in-frame ones, dropping some. Of about 930,000 clones in the sample, about a sixth were seen once. The sequencing sample was made of naive CD4+ T cells from blood. The receptors were gathered from a young woman in good health. Both conserved end residues are part of each CDR3. The D gene is left open where the match is weak. A row's size may be missing; if present it is once, few, many or a size class.

CDR3 DNA	CDR3 protein	clone size	V gene	J gene	D gene
TGTGCCAGCTCACCACCGGGACTAGCGGGAGAGACCCAGTACTTC	CASSPPGLAGETQYF	NA	TRBV18	TRBJ2-5	TRBD2
TGTGCCAGCAGCTTATCTAGTCGGACAGATACGCAGTATTTT	CASSLSSRTDTQYF	NA	TRBV7-8	TRBJ2-3	NA
TGTGCCAGCAGAGTAGCGGGGGGCAACGAGCAGTACTTC	CASRVAGGNEQYF	few	TRBV6-5	TRBJ2-7	TRBD2
TGTGCCAGCAGCAGTAGACTAGCGGGTCCAGGGACCCAGTACTTC	CASSSRLAGPGTQYF	few	TRBV7-2	TRBJ2-5	TRBD2
TGTGCCAGCTCAACAGGACAGGTGGAAAACACCATATATTTT	CASSTGQVENTIYF	few	TRBV18	TRBJ1-3	TRBD1
TGTGCCAGCAGACAACTAGCGGGAGATTACGAGCAGTACTTC	CASRQLAGDYEQYF	NA	TRBV7-9	TRBJ2-7	TRBD2
TGCAGTGCTCAGACTTACAATGAGCAGTTCTTC	CSAQTYNEQFF	NA	TRBV20-1	TRBJ2-1	NA
TGTGCCAGCAGCTTGGTTCCGGGACAGGGGAATGAGCAGTTCTTC	CASSLVPGQGNEQFF	NA	TRBV5-6	TRBJ2-1	TRBD1
TGTGCCAGCAGTTACGACACCATATATTTT	CASSYDTIYF	few	TRBV6-5	TRBJ1-3	NA
TGTGCCAGCAGTTCTACAGCTAGGTGGGAGACCCAGTACTTC	CASSSTARWETQYF	few	TRBV6-6	TRBJ2-5	NA
TGTGCCAGCAGCCGTGGCGGCACTCAGGAGACCCAGTACTTC	CASSRGGTQETQYF	few	TRBV5-4	TRBJ2-5	NA
TGTGCCAGCAGCTTAACCGGGTATGGAACTGAAGCTTTCTTT	CASSLTGYGTEAFF	few	TRBV7-3	TRBJ1-1	NA
TGTGCCAGCTCACCGGGGGCTAACGGGGAGCTGTTTTTT	CASSPGANGELFF	NA	TRBV18	TRBJ2-2	NA